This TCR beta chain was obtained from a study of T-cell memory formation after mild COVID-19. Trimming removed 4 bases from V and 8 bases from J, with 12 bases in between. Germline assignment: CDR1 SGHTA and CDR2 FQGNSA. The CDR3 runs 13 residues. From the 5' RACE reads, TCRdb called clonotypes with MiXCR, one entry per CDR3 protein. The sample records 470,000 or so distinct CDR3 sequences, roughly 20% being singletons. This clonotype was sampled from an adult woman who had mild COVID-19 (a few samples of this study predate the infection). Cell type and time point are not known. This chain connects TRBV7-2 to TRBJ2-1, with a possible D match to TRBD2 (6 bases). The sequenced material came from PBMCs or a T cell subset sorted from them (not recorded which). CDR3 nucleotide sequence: TGTGCCAGCAGCTCCCGGACTAAGTATGAGCAGTTCTTC. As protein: CASSSRTKYEQFF.